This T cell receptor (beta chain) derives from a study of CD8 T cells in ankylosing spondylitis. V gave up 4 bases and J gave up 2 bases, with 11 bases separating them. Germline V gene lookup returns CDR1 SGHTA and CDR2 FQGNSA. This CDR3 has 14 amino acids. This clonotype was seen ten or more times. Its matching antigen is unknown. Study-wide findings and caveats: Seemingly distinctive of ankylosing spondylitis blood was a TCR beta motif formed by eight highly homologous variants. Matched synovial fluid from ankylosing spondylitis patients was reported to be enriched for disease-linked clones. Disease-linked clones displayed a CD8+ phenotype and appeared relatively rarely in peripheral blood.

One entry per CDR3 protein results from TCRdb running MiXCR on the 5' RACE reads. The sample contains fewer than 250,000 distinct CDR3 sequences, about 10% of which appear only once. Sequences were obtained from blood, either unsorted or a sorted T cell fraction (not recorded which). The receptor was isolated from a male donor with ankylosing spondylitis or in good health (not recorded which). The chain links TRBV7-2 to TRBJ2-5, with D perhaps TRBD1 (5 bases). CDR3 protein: CASSSRVLQETQYF. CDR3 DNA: TGTGCCAGCAGCTCCAGGGTTTTACAAGAGACCCAGTACTTC. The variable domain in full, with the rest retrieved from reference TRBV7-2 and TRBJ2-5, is GAGVSQSPSNKVTEKGKDVELRCDPISGHTALYWYRQSLGQGLEFLIYFQGNSAPDKSGLPSDRFSAERTGGSVSTLTIQRTQQEDSAVYLCASSSRVLQETQYFGPGTRLLVL.